Shown below are 30 T cell receptor beta chains from a single sample sequenced in a study of T cells after yellow fever vaccination. TCRdb reanalysed the 5' RACE reads using MiXCR and keeps one entry per CDR3 protein. The sample records about 340,000 distinct CDR3 sequences, 9.5% to 15% being singletons. The starting material was CD4+ T cells sorted from PBMCs, obtained 15 days after the yellow fever booster vaccination. The origin of the receptors is a man aged 18 to 30 who received the YFV17D yellow fever vaccine.

The J gene is TRBJ2-4, the V gene TRBV7-9, with TRBD1 identical over 8 bases. The CDR3 loop spans 15 amino acids. Germline loops: CDR1 SEHNR, CDR2 FQNEAQ (reference sequence). Unmatched junction bases numbered 10, after V lost 5 bases and J lost 7 bases. This chain's CDR3 is CASSLLSRGHNIQYF. As DNA, the CDR3 is TGTGCCAGCAGCCTACTCTCCAGGGGGCATAACATTCAGTACTTC.

This chain joins TRBV20-1 and TRBJ2-2; 8 nucleotides agree with TRBD1. Per the germline V gene, CDR1 is DFQATT and CDR2 is SNEGSKA (reference sequence). There are 13 residues in the CDR3. The J segment lost 6 bases and the V segment lost 4 bases, leaving 4 bases of the junction unmatched. CDR3 in DNA: TGCAGTGCTACCGACAGGGGACCCGGGGAGCTGTTTTTT. Translated, it gives CSATDRGPGELFF.

This clonotype came up a few times. This rearrangement joins TRBV6-5 to TRBJ2-6, with D possibly matching TRBD2 (5 bases). Trimming removed 6 bases from V and 4 bases from J, with 13 bases in between. The germline V gene encodes CDR1 MNHEY and CDR2 SVGAGI. The CDR3 totals 15 residues. The DNA for the CDR3 is TGTGCCAGCAGCCCGTCGCGGGTGGGGGCCAACGTCCTGACTTTC. Amino acids: CASSPSRVGANVLTF.

This clonotype has a handful of counts. V gene TRBV11-2 combines with J gene TRBJ1-1, with D maybe TRBD1 (5 bases). With 3 bases removed from V and 5 bases from J, the gap between germline ends came to 16 bases. Germline V gene sequence: CDR1 SGHAT, CDR2 FQNNGV. The CDR3 is 15 residues long. The CDR3 DNA follows: TGTGCCAGCAGCTTGGTTCTCCGGGGCCGAACTGAAGCTTTCTTT. Amino acids: CASSLVLRGRTEAFF.

This clonotype occurred many times. V and J are TRBV27 and TRBJ2-7, with 10 bases identical to TRBD1. The CDR3 is 15 residues long. V shed 5 bases and J 4 bases; nucleotides not matched to a gene: 8. Per the germline V gene, CDR1 is MNHEY and CDR2 is SMNVEV (reference sequence). The CDR3 DNA reads TGTGCCAGCAGTCCATTCGACAGGGGGCGGTACGAGCAGTACGTC. Encoded protein: CASSPFDRGRYEQYV.

This sequence joins TRBV7-2 and TRBJ1-4; D is perhaps TRBD1 (5 bases). Germline CDR1 is SGHTA and CDR2 is FQGNSA. Trimming took off 5 bases at V and 0 bases at J, with 13 bases between the two ends. The CDR3 runs 16 residues. The CDR3 bases are TGTGCCAGCAGCATAAGTCACAGGACAACTAATGAAAAACTGTTTTTT. This translates into CASSISHRTTNEKLFF.

This clonotype was recorded a few times. This sequence joins TRBV5-4 and TRBJ2-7; 9 nucleotides align to TRBD2. The CDR3 runs 15 residues. With V trimmed by 5 bases and J by 0 bases, 6 bases remained unmatched. CDR1 and CDR2 (germline): SGHNT, YYREEE (reference sequence). CDR3 coding DNA: TGTGCCAGCAGTTATAGCGGGGGTCCCTCCTACGAGCAGTACTTC. Its protein product is CASSYSGGPSYEQYF.

A few counts support this clonotype. The rearrangement uses TRBV5-1 and TRBJ1-1; TRBD1 matches 8 bases. The CDR3 is 16 residues long. Germline V gene lookup returns CDR1 SGHRS and CDR2 YFSETQ. V lost 4 bases, J lost 2 bases, and 10 bases stayed unmatched. The chain's CDR3 is CASSIRQGSGNTEAFF. CDR3 coding DNA: TGCGCCAGCAGCATAAGACAGGGGTCGGGAAACACTGAAGCTTTCTTT.

J is TRBJ2-3 and V is TRBV2; 9 nucleotides match TRBD1. Per the germline V gene, CDR1 is SNHLY and CDR2 is FYNNEI. The V gene end was trimmed by 3 bases and the J gene end by 3 bases; junction bases not matched to a gene: 4. This CDR3 spans 15 amino acids. DNA of the CDR3: TGTGCCAGCAGTGAGGGACAGGGCAGGACAGATACGCAGTATTTT. Amino acids: CASSEGQGRTDTQYF.

This clonotype was detected many times. The CDR3 DNA reads as TGCGCCAGCAGCTTGGGGAGCGGGGGGGCGGAGACCCAGTACTTC. Its protein is CASSLGSGGAETQYF. The genes are TRBV5-1 and TRBJ2-5, with 10 positions matching TRBD2. This CDR3 is 15 amino acids long. The junction had 4 bases not matched to a gene; V was cut back by 0 bases and J by 5 bases. Germline loops: CDR1 SGHRS, CDR2 YFSETQ.

Turning to this clonotype: Just one base apart from a much larger clone, this may be a read error. J is TRBJ2-7 and V is TRBV6-6; D may match TRBD1 or TRBD2 (5 bases each). The germline gives CDR1 MNHNY, CDR2 SVGAGI (reference sequence). V was trimmed by 0 bases and J by 5 bases, leaving 11 bases between them. The CDR3 sequence is 14 residues long. The CDR3 nucleotides read TGTGCCAGCAGTTACTCCAGGGTCGGGAACGAGCAGTACTTC. Protein: CASSYSRVGNEQYF.

This chain uses TRBV7-9 with TRBJ1-2; 8 nucleotides match TRBD1. In germline, CDR1 is SEHNR, CDR2 FQNEAQ (reference sequence). J lost 8 bases, V lost 2 bases, and 7 bases had no gene match. The CDR3 is 14 residues long. CDR3 in DNA: TGTGCCAGCAGCTTATCTCAGGGGGCACGAGGCTACACCTTC. Its protein is CASSLSQGARGYTF. Drawing the rest from reference TRBV7-9 and TRBJ1-2, the complete variable domain is DTGVSQNPRHKITKRGQNVTFRCDPISEHNRLYWYRQTLGQGPEFLTYFQNEAQLEKSRLLSDRFSAERPKGSFSTLEIQRTEQGDSAMYLCASSLSQGARGYTFGSGTRLTVV.

This clonotype was detected many times. The V call is TRBV7-9, the J call TRBJ2-3; D remains ambiguous. Trimming removed 3 bases from V and 0 bases from J, with 7 bases in between. The V gene's germline CDR1 is SEHNR and CDR2 FQNEAQ (reference sequence). This CDR3 spans 14 amino acids. Here the CDR3 reads CASSFVLSTDTQYF. For the CDR3, the DNA is TGTGCCAGCAGCTTTGTGTTAAGCACAGATACGCAGTATTTT.

The V call is TRBV4-3, the J call TRBJ2-3; 10 bases fit TRBD2. CDR1 LGHNA and CDR2 YSLEER come from the germline V gene. The CDR3 extends over 15 amino acids. Germline trimming cut 4 bases from V and 7 bases from J; bases unmatched to any gene: 8. This CDR3 reads CASSPILAGSYTQYF. CDR3 sequence (DNA): TGCGCCAGCAGCCCAATACTAGCGGGGAGCTATACGCAGTATTTT.

This clonotype was counted ten times or more. The rearrangement links TRBV20-1 to TRBJ2-1; TRBD1 matches 7 bases. Germline CDR1 and CDR2: DFQATT and SNEGSKA (reference sequence). The CDR3 has 14 residues. After removal of 7 bases from V and 0 bases from J, the junction contained 6 bases not matched to a gene. The CDR3 reads CSVTTGSSYNEQFF. The CDR3 DNA reads as TGCAGTGTAACGACAGGGAGCTCCTACAATGAGCAGTTCTTC.

The chain recombines TRBV11-2 with TRBJ1-3; no clear D. The CDR3 is made up of 14 amino acids. The germline CDR1 and CDR2 sequences are SGHAT and FQNNGV. Trimming took off 1 base at V and 2 bases at J, with 6 bases between the two ends. CDR3 region: CASSLAGPGNTIYF. The CDR3 coding sequence is TGTGCCAGCAGCTTAGCCGGGCCTGGAAACACCATATATTTT.

In its sample, this clonotype was seen a few times. This chain connects TRBV20-1 to TRBJ2-1; a possible D gene is TRBD2 (5 bases). Trimming stripped 4 bases from V and 6 bases from J, with 13 bases between. This CDR3 has 13 residues. Germline V gene sequence: CDR1 DFQATT, CDR2 SNEGSKA (reference sequence). The CDR3 DNA reads TGCAGTGCTATAACCCCGGGATTCAATGAGCAGTTCTTC. The encoded protein is CSAITPGFNEQFF.

This clonotype was detected a few times. The V gene is TRBV18, the J gene TRBJ2-3, with D unresolved. Germline V gene lookup returns CDR1 KGHSH and CDR2 LQKENI. CDR3 length equals 12 residues. V was clipped by 2 bases and J by 6 bases, with 6 bases between them. CDR3 residues: CASSPNEDTQYF. Here the CDR3 DNA reads TGTGCCAGCTCACCAAATGAGGATACGCAGTATTTT.

V is TRBV6-5 and J is TRBJ1-6, with 10 bases fitting TRBD1. The germline V gene has CDR1 MNHEY and CDR2 SVGAGI. The CDR3 sequence is 15 residues long. With 6 bases clipped from V and 9 bases from J, the junction kept 8 bases outside the gene matches. The CDR3 is CASSPLGQGTSPLHF. The CDR3 nucleotides read TGTGCCAGCAGCCCTCTGGGACAGGGGACTTCACCCCTCCACTTT.

This chain connects TRBV20-1 to TRBJ1-2, with 11 bases matching TRBD1. The V and J ends lost 6 bases and 5 bases, in that order; junction bases with no gene match: 8. Per germline, CDR1 DFQATT and CDR2 SNEGSKA (reference sequence). The CDR3 totals 14 residues. The DNA for the CDR3 is TGCAGTGCCGCACGGACAGGGGGCATTTATGGCTACACCTTC. It yields the protein CSAARTGGIYGYTF.

There are a few counts of this clonotype. This chain uses TRBV23-1 with TRBJ1-1, with 8 nucleotides matching TRBD1. TRBV23-1 is filed as an ORF, its function uncertain. Trimming took 1 base from V and 7 from J; bases not matched to a gene: 11. CDR3 size: 16 residues. The CDR3 DNA is TGCGCCAGCAGTCAATTCCTCAGGACAGGGTCGAGTGAAGCTTTCTTT. This sequence encodes CASSQFLRTGSSEAFF.

This clonotype was recorded at least ten times. V is TRBV14 and J is TRBJ1-2; 7 bases are a match to TRBD1. With V trimmed by 4 bases and J by 0 bases, 11 bases remained unmatched. Germline CDR1 reads SGHDN; CDR2 reads FVKESK. The CDR3 consists of 17 residues. This CDR3 is CASSRLPGTAPNYGYTF. For the CDR3, the DNA is TGTGCCAGCAGCCGACTACCTGGGACAGCTCCTAACTATGGCTACACCTTC.

The table lists this clonotype with a few counts. The chain joins TRBV4-3 to TRBJ2-3; unclear D gene. This CDR3 is 15 amino acids long. The ends were cut back, 0 bases at V and 5 bases at J, with 12 bases in the middle. From germline, CDR1 is LGHNA and CDR2 YSLEER. The CDR3 sequence is CASSQELLWGDTQYF. In nucleotides, the CDR3 is TGCGCCAGCAGCCAAGAGCTGCTTTGGGGAGATACGCAGTATTTT.

This clonotype was found many times. V usage is TRBV18 and J usage is TRBJ2-5; D uncertain. Germline assignment: CDR1 KGHSH and CDR2 LQKENI. V was shortened by 8 bases and J by 2 bases, with 15 bases between the two germline ends. The CDR3 has 14 amino acids. In DNA form, the CDR3 reads TGTGCCAGCAGCCCCCCTTCCCAACAAGAGACCCAGTACTTC. Protein product: CASSPPSQQETQYF.

J is TRBJ2-5 and V is TRBV7-9; D is tentatively TRBD1 or TRBD2 (5 bases each). The CDR3 length is 15 residues. Trimming left V 3 bases short and J 1 base short, with 12 bases between. The V gene's germline CDR1 is SEHNR and CDR2 FQNEAQ (reference sequence). The DNA for the CDR3 is TGTGCCAGCAGCTTGCTCGGGACGGTCCAAGAGACCCAGTACTTC. This sequence encodes CASSLLGTVQETQYF.

This clonotype was observed a few times. The chain joins TRBV4-2 to TRBJ2-1, with TRBD1 matching 12 bases. The junction had 3 bases not matched to a gene; V was cut back by 1 base and J by 5 bases. The V gene's germline CDR1 is LGHNA and CDR2 YNFKEQ. The CDR3 spans 16 residues. The CDR3 loop is CASSQGDRGRNNEQFF. In DNA form, the CDR3 reads TGTGCCAGCAGCCAAGGGGACAGGGGGCGGAACAATGAGCAGTTCTTC.

A few counts support this clonotype. This chain links TRBV5-4 with TRBJ2-7, with TRBD1 matching 8 bases. V was clipped by 6 bases and J by 7 bases; unmatched bases: 18. The CDR3 extends over 16 amino acids. Germline V CDR1 and CDR2: SGHNT, YYREEE (reference sequence). CDR3 sequence reads: CASIAGSGQGAGEQYF. CDR3 DNA sequence: TGTGCCAGCATCGCCGGATCTGGGCAGGGGGCGGGTGAGCAGTACTTC.

This clonotype has more than one count but fewer than ten. The chain uses TRBV20-1 and TRBJ1-2, with D unresolved. Looked up from germline, CDR1 is DFQATT and CDR2 is SNEGSKA (reference sequence). This CDR3 contains 14 residues. V was trimmed by 5 bases and J by 8 bases, leaving 21 bases between them. In nucleotides, the CDR3 is TGCAGTGCTGTTCCGGGGAGCGGGCTTGACGGCTACACCTTC. Residues: CSAVPGSGLDGYTF.

The genes are TRBV18 and TRBJ2-1, with 7 bases lining up with TRBD2. The V and J ends lost 6 bases and 0 bases, in that order; junction bases with no gene match: 8. CDR1 and CDR2 from the germline V gene are KGHSH and LQKENI. The CDR3 extends over 16 amino acids. The CDR3 is CASSPWRGSSYNEQFF. CDR3 coding DNA: TGTGCCAGCTCTCCCTGGCGGGGGAGCTCCTACAATGAGCAGTTCTTC.

This clonotype turned up a few times. J is TRBJ2-3 and V is TRBV3-1; D is unresolved. The length of the CDR3 is 15 residues. Per the germline V gene, CDR1 is LGHDT and CDR2 is YNNKEL (reference sequence). V was pared by 5 bases and J by 1 base, with 13 bases between. The DNA for the CDR3 is TGTGCCAGCAGCGCCCGACATGGGGGCACAGATACGCAGTATTTT. The encoded protein is CASSARHGGTDTQYF.